Presented here are 15 T cell receptor beta chains from one specimen sequenced in a study of blood T cell repertoires in COVID-19. This table comes from immunoSEQ multiplex PCR, and its TCRdb copy is limited to in-frame clones, with some not included. The sample gives 85,000 to 120,000 clones, 75% to 90% of which show up once; roughly 5.2% is in the top ten. Sequencing input: peripheral blood. These receptors were obtained from a woman aged 50 to 60 with COVID-19, enrolled during active disease.

V and J are TRBV18 and TRBJ1-5, with D possibly matching TRBD1 (6 bases). V was clipped by 1 base and J by 5 bases, with 12 bases between them. Germline V gene sequence: CDR1 KGHSH, CDR2 LQKENI. The CDR3 length is 15 residues. The CDR3 here is CASSPRNEGDQPQHF. The CDR3 region has the DNA TGTGCCAGCTCACCACGGAACGAGGGGGATCAGCCCCAGCATTTT. Full variable domain (missing parts from reference TRBV18 and TRBJ1-5): NAGVMQNPRHLVRRRGQEARLRCSPMKGHSHVYWYRQLPEEGLKFMVYLQKENIIDESGMPKERFSAEFPKEGPSILRIQQVVRGDSAAYFCASSPRNEGDQPQHFGDGTRLSIL.

This clone was seen only once. This chain uses TRBV12-5 with TRBJ1-2, with 7 bases fitting TRBD1. Looked up from germline, CDR1 is LGHNT and CDR2 is FRNRAP. The V gene end was trimmed by 6 bases and the J gene end by 7 bases; junction bases not matched to a gene: 5. This CDR3 region has 12 residues. The CDR3 protein is CASGQGIRGYTF. The DNA for the CDR3 is TGTGCTAGTGGACAGGGGATTCGTGGCTACACCTTC.

This clone was seen a few times. V and J are TRBV4-3 and TRBJ2-7, with 8 bases lining up with TRBD1. This CDR3 is built from 16 residues. The trim removed 3 bases at V and 3 bases at J, leaving 10 bases unmatched. Germline CDR1 is LGHNA and CDR2 is YSLEER. The CDR3 nucleotides are TGCGCCAGCAGCCACCTCGGCGGGGACAGGAGCTACGAGCAGTACTTC. It is translated as CASSHLGGDRSYEQYF.

The genes are TRBV5-6 and TRBJ2-3; D might be TRBD2 (7 bases). Germline V gene lookup returns CDR1 SGHDT and CDR2 YYEEEE. There are 16 residues in the CDR3. The V end lost 0 bases, the J end lost 2 bases, and 13 bases lay between the germline ends. In DNA form, the CDR3 reads TGTGCCAGCAGCTTGGAGACGGGGGGCGCCACAGATACGCAGTATTTT. This sequence encodes CASSLETGGATDTQYF.

This chain connects TRBV2 to TRBJ2-2, with 13 bases lining up with TRBD2. Trimming cost V 5 bases and J 5 bases; bases outside gene matches: 8. The CDR3 runs to 17 residues. Germline V gene lookup returns CDR1 SNHLY and CDR2 FYNNEI. Here the CDR3 reads CASSLTSGGASTGELFF. The CDR3 DNA reads TGTGCCAGCAGTTTAACTAGCGGGGGGGCTAGTACCGGGGAGCTGTTTTTT.

V is TRBV2 and J is TRBJ2-5, with 7 bases lining up with TRBD2. Looked up from germline, CDR1 is SNHLY and CDR2 is FYNNEI. After removal of 4 bases from V and 2 bases from J, the junction contained 4 bases not matched to a gene. The CDR3 runs 14 residues. In DNA form, the CDR3 reads TGTGCCAGCAGTGCGCGCGGGGGACAAGAGACCCAGTACTTC. Translating gives CASSARGGQETQYF.

This sequence joins TRBV27 and TRBJ2-7; the D is unclear. This CDR3 has 11 residues. The ends were cut back, 4 bases at V and 2 bases at J, with 3 bases in the middle. The germline gives CDR1 MNHEY, CDR2 SMNVEV (reference sequence). CDR3 coding DNA: TGTGCCAGCAGTTCCACCTACGAGCAGTACTTC. Translation gives CASSSTYEQYF.

The chain recombines TRBV6-5 with TRBJ2-2, with TRBD2 as a possible D gene (6 bases). This CDR3 has 15 amino acids. Germline V gives CDR1 MNHEY, CDR2 SVGAGI. V lost 5 bases, J lost 7 bases, and 17 bases lay in between. CDR3 in amino acids: CASSPLLGGGGELFF. CDR3 nucleotides: TGTGCCAGCAGTCCCCTCTTGGGGGGAGGCGGGGAGCTGTTTTTT.

The J gene is TRBJ2-1, the V gene TRBV11-3, with 9 positions matching TRBD2. The ends lost 0 bases at V and 8 bases at J; junction bases unmatched: 5. This CDR3 region has 15 residues. Germline lookup yields CDR1 SGHNT and CDR2 YENEEA. The CDR3 sequence is CASSLEVAGVDEQFF. CDR3 bases: TGTGCCAGCAGCTTAGAGGTAGCGGGAGTTGATGAGCAGTTCTTC.

The chain couples TRBV5-5 to TRBJ2-7; D is uncertain. Germline V gives CDR1 SGHKS, CDR2 YYEKEE (reference sequence). The CDR3 is 14 amino acids. V lost 2 bases and J 0 bases, leaving 9 bases between the germline ends. The CDR3 DNA reads as TGTGCCAGCAGCTTATACTCTAGCTCCTACGAGCAGTACTTC. Protein sequence: CASSLYSSSYEQYF. The full variable domain, rest sourced from reference TRBV5-5 and TRBJ2-7, is DAGVTQSPTHLIKTRGQQVTLRCSPISGHKSVSWYQQVLGQGPQFIFQYYEKEERGRGNFPDRFSARQFPNYSSELNVNALLLGDSALYLCASSLYSSSYEQYFGPGTRLTVT.

The V and J genes are TRBV7-3 and TRBJ1-1, with D perhaps TRBD1 (5 bases). Trimming removed 2 bases from V and 4 bases from J, with 11 bases in between. Germline V CDR1 and CDR2: SGHTA, FQGTGA. This CDR3 is built from 14 residues. CDR3 nucleotide sequence: TGTGCCAGCAGCTTATTGGGGGGAGGCACTGAAGCTTTCTTT. Protein product: CASSLLGGGTEAFF.

The chain uses TRBV5-8 and TRBJ1-6, with 9 bases identical to TRBD1. The CDR3 is made up of 13 amino acids. CDR1 is SGHTS and CDR2 is YDEGEE in the germline V gene. The trim removed 3 bases at V and 11 bases at J, leaving 3 bases unmatched. The CDR3 nucleotides are TGTGCCAGCAGCTCGGACAGGGGAACACCCCTCCACTTT. Translating it yields CASSSDRGTPLHF.

V and J are TRBV19 and TRBJ1-2; 7 bases match TRBD1. Germline-derived CDR1 and CDR2 are LNHDA and SQIVND (reference sequence). The CDR3 contains 14 residues. J gave up 3 bases and V 4 bases, and 5 bases lay outside the gene matches. CDR3 region: CASSTRQGDYGYTF. The DNA of the CDR3 is TGTGCCAGTAGTACCCGACAGGGCGACTATGGCTACACCTTC.

V gene TRBV5-4 combines with J gene TRBJ2-7, with 7 bases that match TRBD2. The CDR3 covers 15 residues. Germline loops: CDR1 SGHNT, CDR2 YYREEE (reference sequence). The trim removed 4 bases at V and 4 bases at J, leaving 11 bases unmatched. This CDR3 reads CASSPGQAGIYEQYF. The CDR3 region has the DNA TGTGCCAGCAGCCCCGGTCAAGCGGGGATTTACGAGCAGTACTTC.

The rearrangement links TRBV7-9 to TRBJ2-7; D not certain. Per the germline V gene, CDR1 is SEHNR and CDR2 is FQNEAQ (reference sequence). V dropped 5 bases and J dropped 5 bases, with 7 bases sitting between them. The CDR3 is 11 amino acids. As DNA, the CDR3 is TGTGCCAGCAGCCCCCTCGACGAGCAGTACTTC. It encodes CASSPLDEQYF.